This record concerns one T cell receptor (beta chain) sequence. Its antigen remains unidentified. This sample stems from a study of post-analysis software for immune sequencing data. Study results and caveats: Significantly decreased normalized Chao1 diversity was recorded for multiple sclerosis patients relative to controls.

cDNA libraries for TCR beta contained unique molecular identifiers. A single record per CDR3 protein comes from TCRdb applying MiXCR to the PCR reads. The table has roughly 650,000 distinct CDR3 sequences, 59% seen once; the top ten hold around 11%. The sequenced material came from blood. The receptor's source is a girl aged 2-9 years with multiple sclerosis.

CDR3 in amino acids: CASSNLDGETQYF. The CDR3 nucleotides are TGCGCCAGCAGCAATCTAGATGGAGAGACCCAGTACTTC. The chain recombines TRBV5-1 with TRBJ2-7; D gene uncertain. The end of the DNA fits TRBJ2-5 better, so the J call may be wrong. The CDR3 runs 13 residues. Per the germline V gene, CDR1 is SGHRS and CDR2 is YFSETQ.